This TCR beta chain is drawn from a study of blood T cells in healthy people across ages. Study-wide points: Estimated diversity, derived from one million T cells, was regarded as an underestimate.

Note on this clonotype: Its antigen is not identified.

With a J-beta primer mix and a sample-barcoded 5' primer, a second PCR ran about 7 to 12 cycles. One entry per CDR3 protein results from TCRdb running MiXCR on the 5' RACE reads. The sample has 450,000 to 700,000 distinct CDR3 sequences, approximately 27% seen once; the top ten hold roughly 20%. Germline CDR1 reads MNHEY; CDR2 reads SMNVEV (reference sequence). The CDR3 runs 14 residues. Unmatched junction bases numbered 14, after V lost 8 bases and J lost 7 bases. The chain uses TRBV27 and TRBJ2-7; 7 bases are shared with TRBD2. This TCR came from a woman between 65 and 79 years old in good health. Sequenced input: blood. The CDR3: CASPGTTSHEEQYF. CDR3 nucleotide sequence: TGTGCCAGCCCCGGGACTACCTCCCATGAGGAGCAGTACTTC.